This T cell receptor (beta chain) was retrieved from a study of blood T cells in healthy people across ages. Across the whole study: Capturing about one barcoded beta molecule per two T cells was achieved by template switching. Regarding the study as a whole: Observed TCR beta diversity per million T cells went down as age went up. This fall followed a roughly linear course with age.

About this clonotype: As yet, its antigen is unknown.

The second PCR ran about 6 to 11 cycles with a sample-barcoded 5' primer and J-beta primers. A template-switch adaptor containing 12 random nucleotides labeled each cDNA molecule. TCRdb processed the 5' RACE reads anew with MiXCR; each CDR3 protein has one entry. The sample holds about 640,000 distinct CDR3 sequences, roughly 41% seen once. From germline, CDR1 is MDHEN and CDR2 SYDVKM. Trimming shortened V by 11 bases and J by 1 base, and 5 bases separated the two germline ends. This CDR3 is 10 amino acids long. Sequencing used blood. This chain joins TRBV28 and TRBJ1-1; D unresolved. This receptor was taken from a man older than 75 in good health. The DNA of the CDR3 is TGTGCCTCCGCGAACACTGAAGCTTTCTTT. This encodes CASANTEAFF.